Following are 32 T cell receptor beta chains from one sample sequenced in a study of T cell responses to AZD1222 COVID-19 vaccine (dated by TCRdb to about 2021). Libraries were built with the immunoSEQ multiplex PCR assay. In TCRdb, the immuneACCESS table is reduced to in-frame sequences with V and J assigned. These tables do not hold every clone; where another copy was compared, an unresolved V gene accounts for under half, and the others remain unexplained. This sample is represented by roughly 150,000 clones; 85% to 95% of them were singletons. Approximately 2.2% of the sample belongs to the ten largest clones. The sample's time point label is to be understood as: baseline before first vaccination. The source was peripheral blood, collected on day 0 of AZD1222 vaccination. These receptors originate from an adult in good health.

This sequence joins TRBV6-5 and TRBJ1-4; possible D gene TRBD1, 5 bases. Germline V gives CDR1 MNHEY, CDR2 SVGAGI. The CDR3 runs 16 residues. Trimming shortened V by 2 bases and J by 7 bases, and 17 bases separated the two germline ends. The chain's CDR3 is CASSYESGRDLEKLFF. CDR3 sequence (DNA): TGTGCCAGCAGTTACGAGTCCGGCAGGGATCTTGAAAAACTGTTTTTT.

The chain joins TRBV27 to TRBJ1-3; D not resolved. This CDR3 comprises 12 residues. V gave up 9 bases and J gave up 1 base, with 7 bases separating them. CDR1 MNHEY and CDR2 SMNVEV come from the germline V gene (reference sequence). CDR3 in DNA: TGTGCCAGGCAGAGGTCTGGAAACACCATATATTTT. Translated: CARQRSGNTIYF.

This chain links TRBV18 with TRBJ2-2; tentatively, D is TRBD2 (5 bases). V lost 5 bases, J lost 5 bases, and 18 bases lay in between. The CDR3 has 16 amino acids. Germline V gives CDR1 KGHSH, CDR2 LQKENI. CDR3 loop: CASSVERRRGTGELFF. The CDR3 DNA reads as TGTGCCAGCTCAGTAGAGAGACGGCGAGGGACCGGGGAGCTGTTTTTT.

The chain links TRBV4-3 to TRBJ2-7, with D possibly being TRBD1 (8 bases). Deletions cut 3 bases from V and 3 bases from J, with 18 bases between. The CDR3 is 16 amino acids. Germline assignment: CDR1 LGHNA and CDR2 YSLEER. The CDR3 is CASSQAPTGEGYEQYF. In nucleotides, the CDR3 is TGCGCCAGCAGCCAGGCTCCGACAGGGGAGGGCTACGAGCAGTACTTC.

CDR3 sequence reads: CASSFTSSGSYNEQFF. As DNA, the CDR3 is TGTGCCAGCAGCTTCACGTCTAGCGGGAGCTACAATGAGCAGTTCTTC. This chain connects TRBV7-3 to TRBJ2-1; 10 bases are a match to TRBD2. CDR3 length: 16 residues. Germline V gene data show CDR1 as SGHTA and CDR2 as FQGTGA. V was clipped by 3 bases and J by 3 bases; unmatched bases: 5.

The V call is TRBV27, the J call TRBJ1-1, with TRBD1 identical over 7 bases. The CDR3 is 17 amino acids. The ends lost 8 bases at V and 5 bases at J; junction bases unmatched: 20. The germline V gene has CDR1 MNHEY and CDR2 SMNVEV (reference sequence). The CDR3 loop is CASHDSGRGMTVTEAFF. Here the CDR3 DNA reads TGTGCCAGCCATGATTCCGGCAGGGGGATGACGGTGACTGAAGCTTTCTTT.

In DNA, the CDR3 is TGCGCCAGCAGCTTTGGCGGACGCACAGATACGCAGTATTTT. Encoded protein: CASSFGGRTDTQYF. This chain links TRBV5-1 with TRBJ2-3; D unclear. Deletions cut 2 bases from V and 1 base from J, with 8 bases between. CDR3 length: 14 residues. Germline-derived CDR1 and CDR2 are SGHRS and YFSETQ.

The genes are TRBV7-7 and TRBJ2-1, with 14 bases lining up with TRBD2. This CDR3 has 15 residues. Germline-derived CDR1 and CDR2 are SSHAT and FNYEAQ (reference sequence). The V segment lost 5 bases and the J segment 9 bases; nucleotides outside the gene matches: 6. The CDR3 sequence is CASSLGLAGDGEQFF. For the CDR3, the DNA is TGTGCCAGCAGCCTGGGACTAGCGGGGGATGGTGAGCAGTTCTTC.

The chain uses TRBV3-1 (or the pseudogene TRBV3-2) and TRBJ1-2, with D possibly matching TRBD1 (5 bases). V lost 0 bases and J lost 4, with 9 bases in between. This CDR3 region has 14 residues. In germline, CDR1 is LGHDT, CDR2 YNNKEL (reference sequence). The CDR3 protein is CASSQDGGGYGYTF. For the CDR3, the DNA is TGTGCCAGCAGCCAAGATGGGGGTGGCTATGGCTACACCTTC.

The V call is TRBV9, the J call TRBJ2-7; TRBD1 matches at 10 bases. This CDR3 contains 13 residues. Germline-derived CDR1 and CDR2 are SGDLS and YYNGEE. V was clipped by 0 bases and J by 6 bases; unmatched bases: 0. The CDR3 loop is CASSVGTGGEQYF. The CDR3 DNA reads TGTGCCAGCAGCGTAGGGACAGGGGGCGAGCAGTACTTC.

This sequence joins TRBV5-4 and TRBJ1-2; tentative D call: TRBD1 (6 bases). Germline V gene data show CDR1 as SGHNT and CDR2 as YYREEE (reference sequence). CDR3 length: 13 amino acids. Trimming shortened V by 4 bases and J by 1 base, and 8 bases separated the two germline ends. CDR3 region: CASSRTDNYGYTF. The DNA for the CDR3 is TGTGCCAGCAGCCGGACAGATAACTATGGCTACACCTTC.

Of note for this clone: Additional DNA sequences in this sample encode the identical CDR3. This chain uses TRBV30 with TRBJ1-5; TRBD1 matches 8 bases. The CDR3 is 13 amino acids. The germline V gene has CDR1 GTSNPN and CDR2 SVGIG (reference sequence). V trimming: 5 bases; J trimming: 2 bases; junction bases outside the gene matches: 2. The CDR3 DNA is TGTGCCTGGTCGGGACAGGGCAATCAGCCCCAGCATTTT. This codes for CAWSGQGNQPQHF.

The chain has TRBV5-4 and TRBJ1-1; D might be TRBD1 (6 bases). This CDR3 has 15 residues. CDR1 and CDR2 from the germline V gene are SGHNT and YYREEE (reference sequence). V was trimmed by 4 bases and J by 3 bases, leaving 16 bases between them. CDR3 coding DNA: TGTGCCAGCAGCGGGCCGGGGGCGCAGGACACTGAAGCTTTCTTT. It yields the protein CASSGPGAQDTEAFF.

The chain employs TRBV19 and TRBJ1-5, with D hard to call. The V end lost 4 bases, the J end lost 7 bases, and 11 bases lay between the germline ends. This CDR3 has 13 residues. Looked up from germline, CDR1 is LNHDA and CDR2 is SQIVND (reference sequence). CDR3 amino acids: CASSSGVWQPQHF. The CDR3 coding sequence is TGTGCCAGTAGTAGCGGGGTATGGCAGCCCCAGCATTTT.

The chain couples TRBV7-9 to TRBJ2-1, with D uncertain. Trimming shortened V by 1 base and J by 6 bases, and 7 bases separated the two germline ends. In germline, CDR1 is SEHNR, CDR2 FQNEAQ (reference sequence). The CDR3 is 13 residues long. CDR3 coding DNA: TGTGCCAGCAGCTTAGTTTTAGGCAATGAGCAGTTCTTC. Amino acid sequence: CASSLVLGNEQFF.

The CDR3 reads CASSYVARDPNSPLHF. The DNA of the CDR3 is TGTGCCAGCAGTTACGTCGCCAGGGATCCTAATTCACCCCTCCACTTT. The chain couples TRBV6-5 to TRBJ1-6, with a weak D call TRBD1 (5 bases). CDR1 MNHEY and CDR2 SVGAGI come from the germline V gene. The germline V and J ends were trimmed by 2 bases and 6 bases, with 14 bases remaining between them. The CDR3 is 16 residues long.

The chain is built from TRBV28 and TRBJ1-2, with D unclear. CDR1 is MDHEN and CDR2 is SYDVKM in the germline V gene. There are 12 residues in the CDR3. V lost 3 bases and J lost 3, with 5 bases in between. The CDR3 region has the DNA TGTGCCAGCAGTTTCCAGGACTATGGCTACACCTTC. This sequence encodes CASSFQDYGYTF.

The chain recombines TRBV5-4 with TRBJ2-7; maybe TRBD2 (6 bases). Trimming removed 2 bases at V and 3 bases at J, with 12 bases between. CDR1 is SGHNT, CDR2 YYREEE, per germline (reference sequence). This CDR3 is 14 amino acids long. CDR3 bases: TGTGCCAGCAGCTTCGGTGGAGGGGACTACGAGCAGTACTTC. It translates to CASSFGGGDYEQYF.

This chain connects TRBV6-5 to TRBJ1-2; tentatively, D is TRBD1 (5 bases). V dropped 6 bases and J dropped 3 bases, with 11 bases sitting between them. The CDR3 contains 13 residues. In germline, CDR1 is MNHEY, CDR2 SVGAGI. The CDR3 spells CASSLGADYGYTF. The CDR3 coding sequence is TGTGCCAGCAGCCTTGGGGCAGACTATGGCTACACCTTC.

This sequence joins TRBV11-2 and TRBJ1-2; D unresolved. In germline, CDR1 is SGHAT, CDR2 FQNNGV. Trimming pared 5 bases from V and 4 bases from J, leaving 11 bases between. The length of the CDR3 is 13 residues. Here the CDR3 reads CASSRPPGYGYTF. CDR3 in DNA: TGTGCCAGCAGCCGACCTCCGGGCTATGGCTACACCTTC.

This CDR3 reads CASSSGLAEQFF. CDR3 coding DNA: TGTGCCAGCAGCTCCGGACTCGCGGAGCAGTTCTTC. V and J are TRBV2 and TRBJ2-1; possibly TRBD2 for D (5 bases). The CDR3 totals 12 residues. V was shortened by 6 bases and J by 10 bases, with 13 bases between the two germline ends. Germline V gene data show CDR1 as SNHLY and CDR2 as FYNNEI. Full variable domain (remainder filled in from reference TRBV2 and TRBJ2-1): EPEVTQTPSHQVTQMGQEVILRCVPISNHLYFYWYRQILGQKVEFLVSFYNNEISEKSEIFDDQFSVERPDGSNFTLKIRSTKLEDSAMYFCASSSGLAEQFFGPGTRLTVL.

This clone came up a few times. This chain uses TRBV28 with TRBJ2-7; weak D call: TRBD1 (6 bases). There are 13 residues in the CDR3. CDR1 and CDR2 from the germline V gene are MDHEN and SYDVKM. Trimming stripped 7 bases from V and 4 bases from J, with 14 bases between. CDR3 sequence: CASTRTVHYEQYF. In DNA form, the CDR3 reads TGTGCCAGCACCAGGACAGTTCATTACGAGCAGTACTTC.

The chain carries TRBV3-1 (or the pseudogene TRBV3-2) and TRBJ2-3, with D hard to call. The ends were cut back, 3 bases at V and 2 bases at J, with 18 bases in the middle. The CDR3 is 17 amino acids. Germline loops: CDR1 LGHDT, CDR2 YNNKEL (reference sequence). The CDR3 bases are TGTGCCAGCAGCCAGTCAAGCTTCGTCCCCTCCACAGATACGCAGTATTTT. It encodes CASSQSSFVPSTDTQYF.

V gene TRBV6-6 combines with J gene TRBJ1-5; no definite D call. Trimming pared 4 bases from V and 3 bases from J, leaving 7 bases between. There are 13 residues in the CDR3. CDR1 and CDR2 from the germline V gene are MNHNY and SVGAGI (reference sequence). The CDR3, as DNA: TGTGCCAGCAGTTTTCAGGTCAATCAGCCCCAGCATTTT. This codes for CASSFQVNQPQHF.

The V call is TRBV5-1, the J call TRBJ2-5; TRBD1 matches 10 bases. This CDR3 comprises 14 residues. Unmatched junction bases numbered 5, after V lost 4 bases and J lost 5 bases. Germline CDR1 and CDR2: SGHRS and YFSETQ. The CDR3 loop is CASSLPGQGETQYF. The CDR3 nucleotides are TGCGCCAGCAGCCTTCCGGGACAGGGGGAGACCCAGTACTTC.

The rearrangement joins TRBV11-3 to TRBJ1-1; D may be TRBD1 (6 bases). V lost 3 bases to trimming and J lost 5 bases, with 10 bases between them. CDR3 length equals 13 residues. Germline-derived CDR1 and CDR2 are SGHNT and YENEEA. This CDR3 is CASSFQGGTEAFF. The CDR3 DNA reads as TGTGCCAGCAGCTTTCAAGGGGGAACTGAAGCTTTCTTT.

The chain is built from TRBV11-2 and TRBJ1-1; TRBD1 is a possible D gene (6 bases). Per germline, CDR1 SGHAT and CDR2 FQNNGV. Trimming removed 4 bases from V and 5 bases from J, with 20 bases in between. CDR3 length equals 16 residues. This CDR3 is CASSSTRGPRGTEAFF. CDR3 coding DNA: TGTGCCAGCAGCTCAACCCGGGGCCCAAGGGGGACTGAAGCTTTCTTT.

This clone was counted a single time. The chain carries TRBV20-1 and TRBJ2-1, with TRBD1 matching 8 bases. Losses at the gene ends were 3 bases for V and 16 bases for J; bases not matched to a gene: 8. This CDR3 spans 11 amino acids. Germline V gives CDR1 DFQATT, CDR2 SNEGSKA (reference sequence). The CDR3 here is CSASSGGIGFF. The CDR3, as DNA: TGCAGTGCTAGTTCAGGGGGCATTGGATTCTTC.

This clone has more than one count but fewer than ten. The genes are TRBV25-1 and TRBJ1-4; D possibly corresponds to TRBD1 (5 bases). Germline-derived CDR1 and CDR2 are MGHDK and SYGVNS. Between the trimmed V and J ends, which lost 11 bases and 4 bases, there was a span of 8 bases. The CDR3 sequence is 11 residues long. DNA of the CDR3: TGTGCCCCGAGGGGTAATGAAAAACTGTTTTTT. Its translation is CAPRGNEKLFF.

The chain uses TRBV18 and TRBJ2-1, with TRBD2 matching 7 bases. J was trimmed by 7 bases and V by 3 bases; bases with no gene match: 3. CDR1 and CDR2 (germline): KGHSH, LQKENI. CDR3 size: 13 residues. CDR3 loop: CASSPGTTNEQFF. In nucleotides, the CDR3 is TGTGCCAGCTCACCCGGGACTACAAATGAGCAGTTCTTC. The full variable domain, its missing parts supplied by reference TRBV18 and TRBJ2-1, is NAGVMQNPRHLVRRRGQEARLRCSPMKGHSHVYWYRQLPEEGLKFMVYLQKENIIDESGMPKERFSAEFPKEGPSILRIQQVVRGDSAAYFCASSPGTTNEQFFGPGTRLTVL.

V and J are TRBV10-3 and TRBJ1-5, with TRBD1 as a possible D gene (5 bases). Per germline, CDR1 ENHRY and CDR2 SYGVKD. The CDR3 has 18 amino acids. V was trimmed by 0 bases and J by 3 bases, leaving 18 bases between them. CDR3 region: CAISESSRGAGDNQPQHF. CDR3 coding DNA: TGTGCCATCAGTGAGTCGAGTAGAGGGGCAGGAGACAATCAGCCCCAGCATTTT.

The V call is TRBV19, the J call TRBJ1-1, with TRBD1 as a possible D gene (6 bases). The CDR3 totals 15 residues. CDR1 is LNHDA and CDR2 is SQIVND in the germline V gene (reference sequence). Trimming shortened V by 1 base and J by 2 bases, and 11 bases separated the two germline ends. CDR3 protein: CASSIVGTPNTEAFF. For the CDR3, the DNA is TGTGCCAGTAGTATAGTAGGGACACCTAACACTGAAGCTTTCTTT.